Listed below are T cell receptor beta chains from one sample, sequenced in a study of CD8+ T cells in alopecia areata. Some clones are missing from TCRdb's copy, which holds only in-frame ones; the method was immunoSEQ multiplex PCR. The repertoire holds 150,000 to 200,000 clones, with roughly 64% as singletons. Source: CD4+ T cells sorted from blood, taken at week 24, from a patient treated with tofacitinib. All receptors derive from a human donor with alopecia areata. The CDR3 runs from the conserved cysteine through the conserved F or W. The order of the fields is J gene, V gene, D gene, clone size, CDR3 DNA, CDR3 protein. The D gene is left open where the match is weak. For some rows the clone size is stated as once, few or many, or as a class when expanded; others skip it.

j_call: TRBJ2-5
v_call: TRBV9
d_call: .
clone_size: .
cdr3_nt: TGTGCCAGCAGCGTATCTGGAGAGACCCAGTACTTC
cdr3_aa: CASSVSGETQYF

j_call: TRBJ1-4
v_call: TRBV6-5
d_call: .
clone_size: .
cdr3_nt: TGTGCCAGCAGTTACGGTGCAACTAATGAAAAACTGTTTTTT
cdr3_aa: CASSYGATNEKLFF

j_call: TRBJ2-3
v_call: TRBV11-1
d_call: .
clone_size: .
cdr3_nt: TGTGCCAGCAGCTCCCGGGGGCGCGGAGATACGCAGTATTTT
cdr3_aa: CASSSRGRGDTQYF

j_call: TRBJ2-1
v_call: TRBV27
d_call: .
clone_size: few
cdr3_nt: TGTGCCAGCAGTTTGGAATTGGACAATGAGCAGTTCTTC
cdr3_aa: CASSLELDNEQFF

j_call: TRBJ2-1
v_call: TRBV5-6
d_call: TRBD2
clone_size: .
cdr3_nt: TGTGCCAGCAGCCATAGACCGGGACTAGATACGGACAATGAGCAGTTCTTC
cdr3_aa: CASSHRPGLDTDNEQFF

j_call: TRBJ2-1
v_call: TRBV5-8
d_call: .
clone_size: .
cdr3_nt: TGTGCCAGCAGCTTCGGGGACGGGAGCGACCGGGGGCAGTTCTTC
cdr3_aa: CASSFGDGSDRGQFF

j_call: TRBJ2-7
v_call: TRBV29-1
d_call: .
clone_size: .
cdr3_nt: TGCAGCGTGGACACGGGTGACTACGAGCAGTACTTC
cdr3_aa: CSVDTGDYEQYF

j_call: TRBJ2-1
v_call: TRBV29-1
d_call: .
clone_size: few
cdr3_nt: TGCAGCGGCCGGGACTTTCAGCCCAATGAGCAGTTCTTC
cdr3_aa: CSGRDFQPNEQFF

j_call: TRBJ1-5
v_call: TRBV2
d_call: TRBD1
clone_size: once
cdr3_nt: TGTGCCAGCAGTGGTACAGGGGGCCGTAGCAATCAGCCCCAGCATTTT
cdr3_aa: CASSGTGGRSNQPQHF

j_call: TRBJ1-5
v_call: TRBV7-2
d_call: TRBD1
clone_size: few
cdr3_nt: TGTGCCAGCAGCTTACTCCGGGACAGGGGGAATCAGCCCCAGCATTTT
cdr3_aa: CASSLLRDRGNQPQHF

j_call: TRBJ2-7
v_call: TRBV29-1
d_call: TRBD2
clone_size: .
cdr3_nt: TGCAGCGTTGATACTAGCGGGAGGGCTGGCGAGCAGTACTTC
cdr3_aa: CSVDTSGRAGEQYF

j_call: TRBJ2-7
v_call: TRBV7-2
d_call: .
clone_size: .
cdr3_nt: TGTGCCAGCAGCCTTTCCGGGACTGATTCCTACGAGCAGTACTTC
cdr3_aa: CASSLSGTDSYEQYF

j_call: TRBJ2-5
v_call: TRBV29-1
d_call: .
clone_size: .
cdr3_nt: TGCAGCGTTGCCCGACACGTACAAGAGGCCCAGTACTTC
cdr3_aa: CSVARHVQEAQYF

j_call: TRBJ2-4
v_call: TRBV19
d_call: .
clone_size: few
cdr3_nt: TGTGCCAGTAGTTTACTGGGGGCCAAAAACATTCAGTACTTC
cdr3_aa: CASSLLGAKNIQYF

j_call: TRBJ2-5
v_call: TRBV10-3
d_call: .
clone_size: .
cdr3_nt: TGTGCCATCAGGGGGACGACCGGTCGGGAGACCCAGTACTTC
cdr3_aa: CAIRGTTGRETQYF

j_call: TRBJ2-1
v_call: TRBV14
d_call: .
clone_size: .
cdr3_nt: TGTGCCAGCAGCCAGCTCCCCGAAGTCCAGTTCTTC
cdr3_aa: CASSQLPEVQFF

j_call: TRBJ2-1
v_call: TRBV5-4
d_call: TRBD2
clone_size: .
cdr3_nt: TGTGCCAGCAGCTTGGTACTAGCGGGGTACAATGAGCAGTTCTTC
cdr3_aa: CASSLVLAGYNEQFF

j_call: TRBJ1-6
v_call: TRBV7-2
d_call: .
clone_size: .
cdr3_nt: TGTGCCAGCAGCTTGCGAAGGGCAGGTTCACCCCTCCACTTT
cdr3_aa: CASSLRRAGSPLHF

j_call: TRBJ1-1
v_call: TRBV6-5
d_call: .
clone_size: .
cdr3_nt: TGTGCCAGCAGTTACTCGGCCACCCTTAGGGACACTGAAGCTTTCTTT
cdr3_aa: CASSYSATLRDTEAFF

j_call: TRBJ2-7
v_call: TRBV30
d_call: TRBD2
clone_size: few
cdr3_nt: TGTGCCTGGAGGGGGGGACTAGCGGTTCACGAGCAGTACTTC
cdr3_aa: CAWRGGLAVHEQYF

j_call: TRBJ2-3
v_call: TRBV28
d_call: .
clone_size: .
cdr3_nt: TGTGCCAGCAGTCTAGGGGGAGATACGCAGTATTTT
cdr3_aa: CASSLGGDTQYF

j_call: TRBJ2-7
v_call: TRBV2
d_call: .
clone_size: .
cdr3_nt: TGTGCCAGCAGTGAACAACAGCGCGGTCTTAAACTCGGGTACTTC
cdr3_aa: CASSEQQRGLKLGYF